Listed below are T cell receptor beta chains from one sample, sequenced in a study of blood T cell repertoires in COVID-19. The table came from immunoSEQ multiplex PCR; TCRdb's copy has only in-frame clones and leaves some out. The top ten hold about 18% of the sample, which has about 330,000 clones, approximately 92% seen once. The sequenced sample was PBMCs or T cells enriched from blood (not recorded which). The receptors derive from a woman in her thirties who had recovered from COVID-19. The conserved cysteine and the conserved F or W are not part of the CDR3 here. Size tells how often a clone was seen (once, few, many) or the class of an expanded clone, and some rows leave it out.

CDR3 protein: ASSVGPSGKSDTQY
J gene: TRBJ2-3
clone size: .
V gene: TRBV9

CDR3 protein: ASSLGRVGTGELF
J gene: TRBJ2-2
clone size: .
V gene: TRBV5-4

CDR3 protein: ASSLVDREKVNYGYT
J gene: TRBJ1-2
clone size: .
V gene: TRBV5-5

CDR3 protein: ASSLGASGSNVDTQY
J gene: TRBJ2-3
clone size: .
V gene: TRBV7-3

CDR3 protein: ASSLMGGDYTGELF
J gene: TRBJ2-2
clone size: .
V gene: TRBV7-3

CDR3 protein: ARTTGLAGLTDTQY
J gene: TRBJ2-3
clone size: once
V gene: TRBV2

CDR3 protein: ASSIGQGSTEAF
J gene: TRBJ1-1
clone size: .
V gene: TRBV19

CDR3 protein: ASSLGGPSPGEQY
J gene: TRBJ2-7
clone size: once
V gene: TRBV27

CDR3 protein: ASSLKYNYGYT
J gene: TRBJ1-2
clone size: .
V gene: TRBV5-6

CDR3 protein: ASRPGRPNTQY
J gene: TRBJ2-3
clone size: .
V gene: TRBV7-9

CDR3 protein: AWTRQPANYGYT
J gene: TRBJ1-2
clone size: .
V gene: TRBV30

CDR3 protein: ASSSLAGPNNEQF
J gene: TRBJ2-1
clone size: .
V gene: TRBV7-3

CDR3 protein: ASSSPGQGHEKLF
J gene: TRBJ1-4
clone size: .
V gene: TRBV7-9

CDR3 protein: ASSYVGQGVSGANVLT
J gene: TRBJ2-6
clone size: .
V gene: TRBV6-2/TRBV6-3

CDR3 protein: ASSYLAGVSDTQY
J gene: TRBJ2-3
clone size: .
V gene: TRBV6-5

CDR3 protein: ASSFLLQGAPGQPQH
J gene: TRBJ1-5
clone size: .
V gene: TRBV27

CDR3 protein: ASSQDLSDRAGWT
J gene: TRBJ1-2
clone size: .
V gene: TRBV4-1

CDR3 protein: ASSQGQGRETQY
J gene: TRBJ2-5
clone size: once
V gene: TRBV4-2

CDR3 protein: ASSQQGMNTEAF
J gene: TRBJ1-1
clone size: .
V gene: TRBV3-1/TRBV3-2

CDR3 protein: ASTLGQGYNEQF
J gene: TRBJ2-1
clone size: once
V gene: TRBV28

CDR3 protein: ASSQALAGNYEQY
J gene: TRBJ2-7
clone size: .
V gene: TRBV4-1

CDR3 protein: ASRTGFTGELF
J gene: TRBJ2-2
clone size: .
V gene: TRBV2

CDR3 protein: ASSPSRDMTYEQY
J gene: TRBJ2-7
clone size: .
V gene: TRBV18

CDR3 protein: ASSVTGTLNNEQF
J gene: TRBJ2-1
clone size: .
V gene: TRBV19

CDR3 protein: ASSPGQGGSSQPQH
J gene: TRBJ1-5
clone size: .
V gene: TRBV5-4

CDR3 protein: ASRRVGGSGYT
J gene: TRBJ1-2
clone size: .
V gene: TRBV12-3/TRBV12-4

CDR3 protein: ASSPNYSNQPQH
J gene: TRBJ1-5
clone size: .
V gene: TRBV18

CDR3 protein: ASSPGTQSNQPQH
J gene: TRBJ1-5
clone size: .
V gene: TRBV19

CDR3 protein: ASRTAGLSNSPLH
J gene: TRBJ1-6
clone size: .
V gene: TRBV19

CDR3 protein: ASSVDGTVVREQY
J gene: TRBJ2-7
clone size: .
V gene: TRBV9

CDR3 protein: ASSIGGSSGAREETQY
J gene: TRBJ2-5
clone size: .
V gene: TRBV19

CDR3 protein: ASSPQTGVNTEAF
J gene: TRBJ1-1
clone size: .
V gene: TRBV28

CDR3 protein: ASSYSGTITEAF
J gene: TRBJ1-1
clone size: .
V gene: TRBV6-5

CDR3 protein: ASSAGLGRGQWWEETQY
J gene: TRBJ2-5
clone size: .
V gene: TRBV27

CDR3 protein: ASNGLAGTHEQF
J gene: TRBJ2-1
clone size: .
V gene: TRBV7-9

CDR3 protein: ASSRRTDTDTQY
J gene: TRBJ2-3
clone size: .
V gene: TRBV28

CDR3 protein: ASSLAGGGATSGNTIY
J gene: TRBJ1-3
clone size: .
V gene: TRBV7-2